This T cell receptor beta chain emerged from a study of shared clonotypes between healthy human individuals. Overall study findings and caveats: Across subsets, estimated richness was generally greater for naive than for memory populations. Compared with clonotypes that all four donors shared, non-shared clonotypes had lower generation probabilities. The authors sampled blood alone, and tissue repertoires likely differ. Depth was large, yet rarefaction showed that sorted-subset sequencing was incomplete.

Of note for this clone: The target antigen is unknown.

Germline CDR1 is GTSNPN and CDR2 is SVGIG (reference sequence). CDR3 size: 13 residues. Trimming left V 3 bases short and J 2 bases short, with 11 bases between. The method was immunoSEQ multiplex PCR; TCRdb's version includes in-frame clones alone and lacks a portion of them. The repertoire holds 2,500,000 or so clones, with around nine tenths as singletons. This TCR was sampled from a man aged 18-30 years in good health. The gene calls are TRBV30 and TRBJ2-7; D is uncertain. Material: naive CD4+ T cells sorted from blood. Subset in this sample: CD45RA+ positively selected. The CDR3 DNA reads as TGTGCCTGGAGCGCGGTCTTGGCCTACGAGCAGTACTTC. Encoded protein: CAWSAVLAYEQYF. Using reference TRBV30 and TRBJ2-7 for the parts outside the CDR3, the full variable domain is SQTIHQWPATLVQPVGSPLSLECTVEGTSNPNLYWYRQAAGRGLQLLFYSVGIGQISSEVPQNLSASRPQDRQFILSSKKLLLSDSGFYLCAWSAVLAYEQYFGPGTRLTVT.